This TCR beta chain came from a study of blood T cell repertoires in COVID-19. Study background: From T cells, B-cell-depleted T cells, or PBMCs came the material, which was cDNA or gDNA.

The CDR3 is 16 residues long. The germline V gene encodes CDR1 MNHEY and CDR2 SVGAGI. V dropped 2 bases and J dropped 2; count of bases not matched to a gene: 4. Participants were placed into cohorts based on the clinical history they reported. Those designated as exposed participants met a COVID-19 case within 2 weeks before study entry. Study processing details: How many nucleated cells were present was estimated from reference gene primer amplification. Clones were read by immunoSEQ multiplex PCR, and TCRdb kept only the in-frame ones, dropping some. V and J calls and clone size are those listed in that table; D and trimming were worked out from the DNA. The table has a few hundred thousand clones, 91% seen once; the top ten hold roughly 0.9%.

The receptor's source is a woman aged 40 to 49 who had been exposed to COVID-19. The sequenced material came from PBMCs or T cells enriched from blood (not recorded which). The chain carries TRBV6-5 and TRBJ2-2; TRBD2 matches 8 bases. For the CDR3, the DNA is TGTGCCAGCAGTTACCGAGCGGGGGTAAACACCGGGGAGCTGTTTTTT. It is translated as CASSYRAGVNTGELFF.